This T cell receptor beta chain originates from a study of beta chain features in type 1 diabetes. A few counts support this clone. The CDR3 has 16 residues. Germline CDR1 and CDR2: SGHTA and FQGTGA. Trimming took 4 bases from V and 4 from J; bases not matched to a gene: 7. The whole isolated RNA underwent reverse transcription, so sequencing captured expressed TCRB transcripts. This table comes from immunoSEQ multiplex PCR, and its TCRdb copy is limited to in-frame clones, with some not included. Of about 400,000 clones in the sample, 10% to 15% were seen once. Sample: naive CD4+ T cells from blood. V is TRBV7-3 and J is TRBJ2-3; 11 bases fit TRBD2. This TCR came from a man younger than 35 in good health. CDR3 sequence: CASSSGLAGSSDTQYF. CDR3 DNA: TGTGCCAGCAGCTCAGGACTAGCGGGTAGTTCAGATACGCAGTATTTT.